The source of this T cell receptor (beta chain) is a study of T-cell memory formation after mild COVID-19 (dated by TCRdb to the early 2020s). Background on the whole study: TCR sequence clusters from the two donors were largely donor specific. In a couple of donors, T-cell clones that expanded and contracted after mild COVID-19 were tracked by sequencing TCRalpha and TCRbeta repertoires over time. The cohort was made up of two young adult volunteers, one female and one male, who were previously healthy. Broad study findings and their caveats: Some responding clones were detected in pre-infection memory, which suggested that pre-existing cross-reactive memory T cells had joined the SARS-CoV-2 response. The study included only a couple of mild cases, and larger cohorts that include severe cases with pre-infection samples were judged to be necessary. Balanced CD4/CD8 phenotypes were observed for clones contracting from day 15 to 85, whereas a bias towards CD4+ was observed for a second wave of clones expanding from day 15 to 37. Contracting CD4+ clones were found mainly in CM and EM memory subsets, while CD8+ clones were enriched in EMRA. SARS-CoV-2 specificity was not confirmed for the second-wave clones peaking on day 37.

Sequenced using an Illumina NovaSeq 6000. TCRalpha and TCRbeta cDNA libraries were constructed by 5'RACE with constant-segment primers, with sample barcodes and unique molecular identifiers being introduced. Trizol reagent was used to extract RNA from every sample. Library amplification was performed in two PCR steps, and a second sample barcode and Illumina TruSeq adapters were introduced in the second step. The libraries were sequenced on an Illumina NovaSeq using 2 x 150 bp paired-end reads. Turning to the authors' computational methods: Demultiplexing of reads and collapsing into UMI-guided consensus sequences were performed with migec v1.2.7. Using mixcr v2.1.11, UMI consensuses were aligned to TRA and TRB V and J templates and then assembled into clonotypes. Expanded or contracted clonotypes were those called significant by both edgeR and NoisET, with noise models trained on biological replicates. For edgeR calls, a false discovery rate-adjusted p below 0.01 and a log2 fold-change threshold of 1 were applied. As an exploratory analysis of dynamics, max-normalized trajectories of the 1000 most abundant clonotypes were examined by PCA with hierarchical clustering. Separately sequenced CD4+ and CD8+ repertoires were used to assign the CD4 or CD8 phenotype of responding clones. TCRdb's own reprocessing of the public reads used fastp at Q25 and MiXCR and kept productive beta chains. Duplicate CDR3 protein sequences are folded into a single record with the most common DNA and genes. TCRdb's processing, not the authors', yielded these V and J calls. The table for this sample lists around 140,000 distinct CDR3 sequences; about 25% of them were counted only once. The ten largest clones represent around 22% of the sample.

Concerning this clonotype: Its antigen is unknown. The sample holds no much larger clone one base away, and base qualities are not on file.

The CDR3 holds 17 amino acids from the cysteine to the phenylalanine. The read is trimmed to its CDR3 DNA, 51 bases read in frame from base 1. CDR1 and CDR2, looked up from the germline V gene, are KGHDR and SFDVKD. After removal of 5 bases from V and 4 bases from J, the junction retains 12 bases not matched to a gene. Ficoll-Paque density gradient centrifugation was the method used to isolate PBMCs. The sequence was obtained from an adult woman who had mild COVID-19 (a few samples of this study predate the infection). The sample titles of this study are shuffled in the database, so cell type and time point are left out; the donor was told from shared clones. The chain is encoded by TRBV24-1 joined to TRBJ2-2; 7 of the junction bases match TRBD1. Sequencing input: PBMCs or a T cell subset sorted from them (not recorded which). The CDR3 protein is CATSVLQGGDSTGELFF. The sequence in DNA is TGTGCCACCAGTGTCCTTCAAGGGGGCGATAGCACCGGGGAGCTGTTTTTT.